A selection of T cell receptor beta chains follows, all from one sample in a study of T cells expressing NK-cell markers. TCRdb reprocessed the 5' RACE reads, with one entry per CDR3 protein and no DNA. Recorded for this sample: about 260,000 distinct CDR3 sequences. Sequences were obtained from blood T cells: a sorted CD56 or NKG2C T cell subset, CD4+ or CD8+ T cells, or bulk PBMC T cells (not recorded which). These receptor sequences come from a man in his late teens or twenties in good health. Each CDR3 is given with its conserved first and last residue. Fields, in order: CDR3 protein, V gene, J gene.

cdr3_aa: CASRPAGGTDTQYF
v_call: TRBV19
j_call: TRBJ2-3

cdr3_aa: CASSPGAFGGETQYF
v_call: TRBV4-3
j_call: TRBJ2-5

cdr3_aa: CASSPWRGAPSTDTQYF
v_call: TRBV23-1
j_call: TRBJ2-3

cdr3_aa: CSARDPRLAGSSYNEQFF
v_call: TRBV20-1
j_call: TRBJ2-1

cdr3_aa: CSADRGAGNQPQHF
v_call: TRBV20-1
j_call: TRBJ1-5

cdr3_aa: CASSLTSGGGQETQYF
v_call: TRBV7-2
j_call: TRBJ2-5

cdr3_aa: CSASRAVGANQPQHF
v_call: TRBV20-1
j_call: TRBJ1-5

cdr3_aa: CSARKNLAGGTTYNEQFF
v_call: TRBV20-1
j_call: TRBJ2-1

cdr3_aa: CASSRAGVNNEQFF
v_call: TRBV4-1
j_call: TRBJ2-1

cdr3_aa: CASSPLAGYEQYF
v_call: TRBV12-3/TRBV12-4
j_call: TRBJ2-7

cdr3_aa: CASSPQSPQFF
v_call: TRBV7-9
j_call: TRBJ2-1

cdr3_aa: CACMGDREHYGYTF
v_call: TRBV30
j_call: TRBJ1-2

cdr3_aa: CASSYADSSGTGELFF
v_call: TRBV6-5
j_call: TRBJ2-2

cdr3_aa: CASSLVGGLAGSASTDTQYF
v_call: TRBV11-3
j_call: TRBJ2-3

cdr3_aa: CASSNRDRGGETQYF
v_call: TRBV7-8
j_call: TRBJ2-5

cdr3_aa: CASSYTGELYNEQFF
v_call: TRBV11-1
j_call: TRBJ2-1

cdr3_aa: CASSITPGYEQYF
v_call: TRBV19
j_call: TRBJ2-7

cdr3_aa: CASSLGVRTYEQYF
v_call: TRBV12-3/TRBV12-4
j_call: TRBJ2-7

cdr3_aa: CASSTGNTGELFF
v_call: TRBV19
j_call: TRBJ2-2

cdr3_aa: CASSQEGPLGYGYTF
v_call: TRBV4-1
j_call: TRBJ1-2

cdr3_aa: CASSYTPGDEEEQYF
v_call: TRBV6-2/TRBV6-3
j_call: TRBJ2-7

cdr3_aa: CASTLTQGSNYGYTF
v_call: TRBV12-3/TRBV12-4
j_call: TRBJ1-2

cdr3_aa: CATGASGANVLTF
v_call: TRBV24-1
j_call: TRBJ2-6

cdr3_aa: CAISPSGISYNEQFF
v_call: TRBV10-3
j_call: TRBJ2-1

cdr3_aa: CASSQWTGGSGELFF
v_call: TRBV5-1
j_call: TRBJ2-2

cdr3_aa: CASSQFLGLGNTGELFF
v_call: TRBV3-1
j_call: TRBJ2-2